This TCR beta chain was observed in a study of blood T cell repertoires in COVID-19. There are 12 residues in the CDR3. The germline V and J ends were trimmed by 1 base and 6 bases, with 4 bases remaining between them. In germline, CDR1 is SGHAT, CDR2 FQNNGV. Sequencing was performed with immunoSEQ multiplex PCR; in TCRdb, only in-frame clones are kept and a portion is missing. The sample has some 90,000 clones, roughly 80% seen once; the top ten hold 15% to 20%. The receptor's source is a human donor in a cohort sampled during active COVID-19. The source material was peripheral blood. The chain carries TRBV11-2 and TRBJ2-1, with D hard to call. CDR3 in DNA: TGTGCCAGCAGCTTAGGTCTCAATGAGCAGTTCTTC. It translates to CASSLGLNEQFF.